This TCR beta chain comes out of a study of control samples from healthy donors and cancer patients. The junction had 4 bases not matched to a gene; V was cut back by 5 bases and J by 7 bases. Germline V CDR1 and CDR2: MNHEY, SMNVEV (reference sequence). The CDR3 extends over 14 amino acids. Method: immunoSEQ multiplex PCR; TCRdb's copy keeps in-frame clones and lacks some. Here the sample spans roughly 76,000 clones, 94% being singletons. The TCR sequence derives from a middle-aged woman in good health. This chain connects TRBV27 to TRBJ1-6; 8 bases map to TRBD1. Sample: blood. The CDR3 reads CASSPTGVNSPLHF. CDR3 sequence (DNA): TGTGCCAGCAGTCCGACAGGGGTGAATTCACCCCTCCACTTT.